This passage covers 2 T cell receptor beta chains from one sample sequenced in a study of T cell responses to AZD1222 COVID-19 vaccine. Only in-frame clones appear in the TCRdb table, and some are missing; sequencing was by immunoSEQ multiplex PCR. Here the sample spans more than 120,000 clones, roughly nine tenths being singletons. The material sequenced was peripheral blood, taken 28 days after the second AZD1222 dose. These TCRs come from an adult who received the AZD1222 COVID-19 vaccine.

The gene calls are TRBV7-9 and TRBJ2-7; 14 bases align to TRBD2. This CDR3 has 16 amino acids. The trim removed 5 bases at V and 4 bases at J, leaving 7 bases unmatched. CDR1 is SEHNR, CDR2 FQNEAQ, per germline (reference sequence). CDR3 protein: CASSGRGLAGVYEQYF. For the CDR3, the DNA is TGTGCCAGCAGCGGGCGGGGACTAGCGGGAGTGTACGAGCAGTACTTC.

This clone was seen once. The chain couples TRBV6-1 to TRBJ2-7; D is unclear. This CDR3 is 12 amino acids long. Germline-derived CDR1 and CDR2 are MNHNS and SASEGT. V was trimmed by 3 bases and J by 7 bases, leaving 10 bases between them. DNA for the CDR3: TGTGCCAGCAGTGAGGCAGATTTAGAGCAGTACGTC. Its protein product is CASSEADLEQYV.